The 23 T cell receptor beta chains presented below share a single source sample, sequenced in a study of blood T cell repertoires in COVID-19. Method: immunoSEQ multiplex PCR; TCRdb's copy keeps in-frame clones and lacks some. The sample has approximately 300,000 clones, 80% to 95% seen once. What was sequenced was peripheral blood. The receptors stem from a woman in her twenties or thirties with COVID-19, enrolled during active disease.

The chain carries TRBV2 and TRBJ2-3, with 7 bases aligning to TRBD1. The J segment lost 2 bases and the V segment lost 7 bases, leaving 9 bases of the junction unmatched. Germline-derived CDR1 and CDR2 are SNHLY and FYNNEI. This CDR3 region has 15 residues. CDR3 amino acids: CASKRDSVFTDTQYF. For the CDR3, the DNA is TGTGCCAGCAAAAGGGACAGCGTTTTCACAGATACGCAGTATTTT.

The rearrangement uses TRBV5-1 and TRBJ2-7; D uncertain. The germline V gene has CDR1 SGHRS and CDR2 YFSETQ. The CDR3 is 13 amino acids. Trimming removed 0 bases from V and 5 bases from J, with 9 bases in between. The CDR3 region has the DNA TGCGCCAGCAGCTTGGCCGGCGGAGACGAGCAGTACTTC. This codes for CASSLAGGDEQYF.

The chain employs TRBV10-3 and TRBJ2-7; a weak D match, TRBD2 (5 bases). The CDR3 contains 14 residues. V was clipped by 6 bases and J by 7 bases, with 19 bases between them. Germline lookup yields CDR1 ENHRY and CDR2 SYGVKD. The CDR3 DNA sequence: TGTGCCATCAGGGGTAGCGCCGTCTTTGGGGAGCAGTACTTC. Translating it yields CAIRGSAVFGEQYF.

This chain uses TRBV2 with TRBJ2-5, with D tentatively TRBD2 (7 bases). Germline CDR1 SNHLY, CDR2 FYNNEI. This CDR3 has 16 amino acids. Trimming took off 3 bases at V and 4 bases at J, with 18 bases between the two ends. CDR3 protein: CASSEGGRGLGETQYF. CDR3 bases: TGTGCCAGCAGTGAGGGGGGGCGAGGGTTAGGAGAGACCCAGTACTTC.

The chain is built from TRBV2 and TRBJ2-7; 7 nucleotides agree with TRBD2. The J segment lost 5 bases and the V segment lost 6 bases, leaving 4 bases of the junction unmatched. Germline CDR1 and CDR2: SNHLY and FYNNEI. The CDR3 consists of 12 residues. The CDR3 spells CASRLASDEQYF. CDR3 coding DNA: TGTGCCAGCAGACTAGCGTCCGACGAGCAGTACTTC.

The chain is built from TRBV6-5 and TRBJ1-2; 7 bases map to TRBD1. V lost 5 bases, J lost 6 bases, and 3 bases stayed unmatched. Germline assignment: CDR1 MNHEY and CDR2 SVGAGI. The CDR3 loop spans 12 amino acids. In nucleotides, the CDR3 is TGTGCCAGCAGTACAGGGGAGGATGGCTACACCTTC. This sequence encodes CASSTGEDGYTF.

This sequence joins TRBV23-1 and TRBJ1-5; D gene ambiguous. TRBV23-1 is recorded as an ORF, its role being uncertain. V gave up 5 bases and J gave up 7 bases, with 12 bases separating them. The CDR3 has 13 residues. CDR3 DNA sequence: TGCGCCAGCAGTTTGGCAGGAGGGCAGCCCCAGCATTTT. It specifies CASSLAGGQPQHF.

This chain connects TRBV6-1 to TRBJ2-7, with 9 bases matching TRBD2. The V gene end was trimmed by 2 bases and the J gene end by 5 bases; junction bases not matched to a gene: 13. The CDR3 contains 17 residues. CDR1 MNHNS and CDR2 SASEGT come from the germline V gene. The CDR3 sequence is CASSEYPPGAGGNEQYF. The CDR3 DNA reads TGTGCCAGCAGTGAATACCCGCCGGGGGCGGGAGGGAACGAGCAGTACTTC.

V and J are TRBV10-3 and TRBJ1-6; a possible D gene is TRBD1 (6 bases). Looked up from germline, CDR1 is ENHRY and CDR2 is SYGVKD. V lost 3 bases, J lost 10 bases, and 13 bases lay in between. The CDR3 is made up of 14 amino acids. The CDR3 DNA reads as TGTGCCATCAGTGAAGGGGGAAATGGATCACCCCTCCACTTT. The encoded protein is CAISEGGNGSPLHF.

The chain links TRBV2 to TRBJ2-5; D is possibly TRBD1 (5 bases). CDR3 length equals 13 residues. Germline V gene lookup returns CDR1 SNHLY and CDR2 FYNNEI. Trimming pared 4 bases from V and 1 base from J, leaving 7 bases between. The CDR3 DNA reads as TGTGCCAGCAGTGGGACATCCCAAGAGACCCAGTACTTC. Translated: CASSGTSQETQYF.

The rearrangement links TRBV5-1 to TRBJ1-1, with TRBD1 as a possible D gene (5 bases). V was shortened by 0 bases and J by 0 bases, with 12 bases between the two germline ends. The CDR3 consists of 16 residues. The V gene's germline CDR1 is SGHRS and CDR2 YFSETQ. The CDR3, as DNA: TGCGCCAGCAGCTTGGCCGAGGGACTCCTGAACACTGAAGCTTTCTTT. Its protein product is CASSLAEGLLNTEAFF.

This clone was observed a single time. This sequence joins TRBV7-2 and TRBJ2-2; D not certain. Deletions cut 3 bases from V and 4 bases from J, with 9 bases between. Germline CDR1 is SGHTA and CDR2 is FQGNSA. The CDR3 length is 14 residues. The CDR3 sequence is CASSFLGSTGELFF. The CDR3 coding sequence is TGTGCCAGCAGCTTCCTCGGGTCCACCGGGGAGCTGTTTTTT.

The chain couples TRBV30 to TRBJ2-3, with 7 bases that match TRBD2. V gave up 6 bases and J gave up 4 bases; unmatched junction bases: 4. The CDR3 has 12 amino acids. Germline V gene lookup returns CDR1 GTSNPN and CDR2 SVGIG (reference sequence). CDR3: CACGLGPDTQYF. DNA of the CDR3: TGTGCCTGTGGACTAGGCCCAGATACGCAGTATTTT.

The chain is built from TRBV27 and TRBJ1-5; 8 positions agree with TRBD1. This CDR3 has 17 residues. J lost 2 bases, V lost 6 bases, and 12 bases had no gene match. Germline V CDR1 and CDR2: MNHEY, SMNVEV (reference sequence). The CDR3 nucleotides are TGTGCCAGCAGCCCGGGACAGGAGATCTTGGGCAATCAGCCCCAGCATTTT. It codes for CASSPGQEILGNQPQHF.

The chain carries TRBV13 and TRBJ2-1, with a tentative D call TRBD2 (5 bases). V lost 8 bases and J 2 bases, leaving 13 bases between the germline ends. The CDR3 has 14 residues. Germline V gives CDR1 PRHDT, CDR2 FYEKMQ (reference sequence). The CDR3 bases are TGTGCCAGCGTTAGAGGAGGAGCCTACAATGAGCAGTTCTTC. As protein: CASVRGGAYNEQFF.

This sequence joins TRBV19 and TRBJ2-3, with 8 nucleotides matching TRBD2. There are 15 residues in the CDR3. Germline CDR1 LNHDA, CDR2 SQIVND (reference sequence). J was trimmed by 2 bases and V by 5 bases; bases with no gene match: 6. As DNA, the CDR3 is TGTGCCAGTAGTCGGCCAGCGGGAGACACAGATACGCAGTATTTT. It codes for CASSRPAGDTDTQYF.

The count of this clone is one. This chain connects TRBV3-1 (or the pseudogene TRBV3-2) to TRBJ2-6; 10 bases are a match to TRBD2. In germline, CDR1 is LGHDT, CDR2 YNNKEL (reference sequence). The CDR3 has 19 amino acids. The trim removed 0 bases at V and 3 bases at J, leaving 8 bases unmatched. CDR3 sequence (DNA): TGTGCCAGCAGCCAAGATACTAGCGGGATCGGGTTTGGGGCCAACGTCCTGACTTTC. Its protein product is CASSQDTSGIGFGANVLTF.

The chain joins TRBV7-8 to TRBJ2-7; 9 nucleotides align to TRBD2. The CDR3 is made up of 21 amino acids. The germline V gene has CDR1 SGHVS and CDR2 FQNEAQ. With V trimmed by 0 bases and J by 7 bases, 25 bases remained unmatched. The CDR3 DNA sequence: TGTGCCAGCAGCTTAGCGCCGGGAGGGGGCATTAGCGGGAGCAGTGGTGGGGAGCAGTACTTC. Protein product: CASSLAPGGGISGSSGGEQYF.

The rearrangement joins TRBV14 to TRBJ2-7, with TRBD2 matching over 11 bases. J was trimmed by 6 bases and V by 6 bases; bases with no gene match: 10. The CDR3 is 15 residues long. CDR1 is SGHDN and CDR2 is FVKESK in the germline V gene. CDR3 nucleotides: TGTGCCAGCAGTCCACTAGCGGGAGCTGGGTCCGAGCAGTACTTC. This translates into CASSPLAGAGSEQYF.

The chain recombines TRBV6-5 with TRBJ2-1; tentatively, D is TRBD2 (5 bases). CDR1 MNHEY and CDR2 SVGAGI come from the germline V gene. This CDR3 spans 14 amino acids. V lost 6 bases, J lost 7 bases, and 16 bases lay in between. The CDR3 region has the DNA TGTGCCAGCAGGAGGACTGTGTATATGAATGAGCAGTTCTTC. Its translation is CASRRTVYMNEQFF.

This sequence joins TRBV9 and TRBJ2-7; no clear D. Trimming took 0 bases from V and 1 from J, leaving 5 bases between them. There are 13 residues in the CDR3. CDR1 is SGDLS, CDR2 YYNGEE, per germline. The CDR3 DNA sequence: TGTGCCAGCAGCGTAGCCCCTTCCTACGAGCAGTACTTC. This encodes CASSVAPSYEQYF.

The chain combines TRBV4-3 with TRBJ2-3; 10 bases match TRBD1. The CDR3 sequence is 16 residues long. Germline V gives CDR1 LGHNA, CDR2 YSLEER. The V and J ends lost 2 bases and 1 base, in that order; junction bases with no gene match: 3. The CDR3 nucleotides are TGCGCCAGCAGCCAAATAGGACAGGGGGGCACAGATACGCAGTATTTT. Protein product: CASSQIGQGGTDTQYF.

The rearrangement uses TRBV7-2 and TRBJ2-5, with TRBD2 matching 7 bases. J lost 5 bases, V lost 2 bases, and 2 bases had no gene match. Germline values: CDR1 SGHTA, CDR2 FQGNSA. CDR3 size: 13 residues. The CDR3 DNA reads as TGTGCCAGCAGCTTATGGGGAGGGGAGACCCAGTACTTC. Encoded protein: CASSLWGGETQYF.